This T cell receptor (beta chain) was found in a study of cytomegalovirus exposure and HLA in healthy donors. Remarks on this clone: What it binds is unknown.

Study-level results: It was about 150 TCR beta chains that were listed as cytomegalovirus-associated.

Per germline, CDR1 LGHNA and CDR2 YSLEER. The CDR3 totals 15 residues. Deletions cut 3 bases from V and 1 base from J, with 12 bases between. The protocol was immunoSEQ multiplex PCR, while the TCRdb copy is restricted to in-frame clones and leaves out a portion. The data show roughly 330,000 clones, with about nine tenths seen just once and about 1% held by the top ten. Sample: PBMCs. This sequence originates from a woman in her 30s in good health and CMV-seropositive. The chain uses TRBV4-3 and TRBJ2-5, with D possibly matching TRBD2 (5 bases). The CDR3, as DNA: TGCGCCAGCAGCCAGGGAACTAGTATCCAAGAGACCCAGTACTTC. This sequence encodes CASSQGTSIQETQYF.